This T cell receptor (beta chain) was recorded in a study of T cells in Graves' hyperthyroidism and ophthalmopathy. This clonotype was observed at least ten times. Amplified TCR beta CDR3 regions came from RNA transcripts. TCR CDR3 underwent first-round RT-PCR with the HTBI primer set. Each CDR3 protein gets one entry after TCRdb re-called the multiplex PCR reads with MiXCR. Of approximately 610,000 distinct CDR3 sequences in the sample, roughly 15% were seen once. Germline loops: CDR1 SGHAT, CDR2 FQDESV (reference sequence). With 7 bases removed from V and 5 bases from J, the gap between germline ends came to 14 bases. The CDR3 contains 13 residues.

The chain carries TRBV11-1 and TRBJ2-5; D remains ambiguous. The origin of this receptor is a woman in her thirties or forties with Graves' ophthalmopathy. Sequencing was carried out using blood. DNA for the CDR3: TGTGCCAGCAAGGTATCGACTCGGGAGACCCAGTACTTC. It yields the protein CASKVSTRETQYF.